This T cell receptor (beta chain) is drawn from a study of T-cell reconstitution after alpha-beta-depleted transplantation in children. This clonotype was counted only a few times. With V trimmed by 5 bases and J by 14 bases, 7 bases remained unmatched. Per germline, CDR1 SGHTA and CDR2 FQGNSA. The CDR3 extends over 12 amino acids. Molecular barcoding with unique molecular identifiers was used for the TCRbeta library. MiXCR was run by TCRdb on the PCR reads, yielding one entry per CDR3 protein. The table has a few hundred thousand distinct CDR3 sequences, roughly 11% seen once. This specimen was PBMCs from the stem cell graft donor, taken from the stem cell graft. The rearrangement joins TRBV7-2 to TRBJ2-3; 10 bases match TRBD1. The receptor was isolated from a human donor who donated a stem cell graft to a child with acute myeloid leukemia. The DNA of the CDR3 is TGTGCCAGCAGCCCTAGTGGGGACAGGGGGTATTTT. Translated: CASSPSGDRGYF. The variable domain in full, with the rest retrieved from reference TRBV7-2 and TRBJ2-3, is GAGVSQSPSNKVTEKGKDVELRCDPISGHTALYWYRQSLGQGLEFLIYFQGNSAPDKSGLPSDRFSAERTGGSVSTLTIQRTQQEDSAVYLCASSPSGDRGYFGPGTRLTVL.